The rows below give T cell receptor beta chains drawn from one sample of a study of cytomegalovirus exposure and HLA in healthy donors. Data came from immunoSEQ multiplex PCR; TCRdb stores just in-frame clones and leaves some out. In the table there are 90,000 to 120,000 clones, more than 65% of which are singletons. The material sequenced was PBMCs. Receptors were obtained from a woman between 18 and 30 years old in good health and CMV-seropositive. Both conserved end residues are trimmed from each CDR3.

v_call cdr3_aa
TRBV25-1 ASSKGQGAETQY
TRBV5-1 ASSLGERSYEQY
TRBV30 AWSFTGNQGDLETQY
TRBV7-9 ASSLTSVAEQY
TRBV5-1 ASSLAANSDYEQY
TRBV7-9 ASSLGTATDTQY
TRBV19 ASSIRMAETQY
TRBV11-1 ASSQNGQGLKGYT
TRBV30 AWSPDYEQY
TRBV7-6 ASSSYNGEQY
TRBV27 ASSPQGASYNEQF
TRBV18 ASSLQTGTGNQPQH
TRBV4-2 ASSQPPRASGRATTGELF
TRBV7-8 ASSWEGQGRVYGYT
TRBV18 ASSPRVSQETQY
TRBV28 ATSLAGDTQY
TRBV30 AWSQGQENIQY
TRBV5-8 ASSSIARELY
TRBV5-1 ASSLGQGWDEQY
TRBV28 ASPTESTLCDEQF
TRBV28 ASSSYQETQY
TRBV7-2 ASSITGNNQPQH
TRBV4-1 ASREEGTDTQY
TRBV29-1 SVEDLLAGLSSYNEQF
TRBV6-1 ATSLLAGVGNEQF